This T cell receptor beta chain was obtained from a study of T cell responses to AZD1222 COVID-19 vaccine. Study-wide results and caveats: In all cases, repertoires were sampled only after the peak T cell response. Of spike-specific TCRs, nearly half reportedly target regions left unmutated in variants. Distributed over spike, vaccine-associated CD4 TCRs predominated at 160-218 and 743-854.

Germline CDR1 and CDR2: MDHEN and SYDVKM. Between the trimmed V and J ends, which lost 7 bases and 4 bases, there was a span of 14 bases. This CDR3 contains 14 residues. As to this clone: The antigen remains unidentified.

The table came from immunoSEQ multiplex PCR; TCRdb's copy has only in-frame clones and leaves some out. The repertoire holds roughly 130,000 clones, with about 89% as singletons. The sample consisted of peripheral blood, taken 28 days after the second dose of the MenACWY control vaccine. The source of this sequence is an adult who received the MenACWY meningococcal vaccine as a control. The rearrangement joins TRBV28 to TRBJ1-5; D is ambiguous. This CDR3 reads CASIQGLGNQPQHF. Written as DNA, the CDR3 is TGTGCCAGCATCCAAGGGCTGGGAAATCAGCCCCAGCATTTT.